This T cell receptor beta chain was captured by sequencing in a study of CD8+ T cells in alopecia areata (dated by TCRdb to the late 2010s). Regarding the research as a whole: The treated patients, all with moderate-to-severe alopecia areata, were enrolled in an open-label pilot trial of oral tofacitinib given at 5 to 10 mg twice daily. Patients received tofacitinib for 6 to 18 months and were then followed off drug for 6 months to check for delayed response and recurrence. High-throughput TCRbeta sequencing was used to examine T cell clonal expansion in alopecia areata in both the C3H/HeJ mouse model and human patients. Scalp tissue and sorted CD4+ and CD8+ peripheral blood T cells from patchy and totalis/universalis alopecia areata patients and from healthy controls were covered by human TCRbeta sequencing. Patients on tofacitinib were biopsied at baseline and after 4 and 24 weeks of treatment, and several of the patients also had a later scalp biopsy. Clonality in the scalp was compared among normal scalp (n=4), patchy alopecia areata scalp (n=8), and alopecia totalis/universalis scalp (n=8). RNA came from the PAXgene miRNA kit for fixed scalp, the miRNeasy kit for PBMCs, and the RNeasy kit for mouse skin. TCRbeta CDR3 regions were amplified by immunoSEQ multiplex PCR using 35 Vbeta forward and 13 Jbeta reverse primers. Study-wide findings and limitations: Compared with normal scalp, lesional scalp had higher clonality and more expanded CD8+ clones, particularly in alopecia totalis/universalis, a pattern that suggests antigenic drive. Scalp TCR repertoire analysis is complicated because resident alphabeta T cells in normal human skin are also sequenced, whereas mouse skin is dominated by gammadelta T cells. Shared TCR sequences between patients were less evident than in mice, which may be partly attributable to HLA diversity in the patient population.

The germline V gene supplies CDR1 MNHNS and CDR2 SASEGT. The CDR3 runs 14 residues from the cysteine to the phenylalanine. Only CDR3 DNA remains: 42 bases, in frame from the first base. The junction shows trimming of 4 bases on V and 6 bases on J, plus 13 bases between the germline ends. Comment on this clone: This receptor's antigen is unknown. Base qualities are missing; no much larger clone stands one base away.

Per the publication, the time point label means: baseline before oral tofacitinib. Lesional scalp punch biopsies and peripheral blood were collected from alopecia areata patients. PBMCs were isolated by density centrifugation and stained for CD3, CD4 and CD8, after which CD4+ and CD8+ T cells were sorted on a FACSAria. The library came from the immunoSEQ multiplex PCR assay. For TCR sequencing, RNA was extracted from every sample and reverse transcribed into cDNA to serve as template. SuperScript III was used for first-strand cDNA synthesis, primed with a 2:1 mix of oligo-dT and random hexamers. Amplification bias was assessed with a synthetic immune receptor repertoire, and residual bias was removed computationally. The paper's data handling went like this. Raw reads were preprocessed for error removal, and CDR3 was defined according to IMGT conventions as running from the conserved cysteine to phenylalanine. Clonality was calculated as 1 minus Shannon entropy normalized by log2 of the number of productive unique TCRs. Whether each scalp clone was CD4 or CD8 was inferred by checking scalp TCRbeta sequences against the CD4 and CD8 repertoires from sorted blood. Sourced from immuneACCESS, this table was stored by TCRdb with only in-frame sequences that have V and J called. A share of the clones is absent; for the studies checked, an unresolved V gene accounts for under half, and the remainder has no known explanation. That table supplies the V and J calls and clone size; D and trimming were determined from the DNA. For this sample the table gives some 240,000 clones, of which 50% to 60% were detected only once. 0.45% of the sample belongs to the ten largest clones.

The specimen was CD4+ T cells sorted from blood, collected at week 0. The source of this sequence is a human donor with alopecia areata. The V and J segments used are TRBV6-1 and TRBJ2-1; tentative D gene TRBD2, with 6 bases matching. CDR3 protein: CASSVRRGRNEQFF. The sequenced DNA: TGTGCCAGCAGTGTCCGGCGGGGACGCAATGAGCAGTTCTTC.